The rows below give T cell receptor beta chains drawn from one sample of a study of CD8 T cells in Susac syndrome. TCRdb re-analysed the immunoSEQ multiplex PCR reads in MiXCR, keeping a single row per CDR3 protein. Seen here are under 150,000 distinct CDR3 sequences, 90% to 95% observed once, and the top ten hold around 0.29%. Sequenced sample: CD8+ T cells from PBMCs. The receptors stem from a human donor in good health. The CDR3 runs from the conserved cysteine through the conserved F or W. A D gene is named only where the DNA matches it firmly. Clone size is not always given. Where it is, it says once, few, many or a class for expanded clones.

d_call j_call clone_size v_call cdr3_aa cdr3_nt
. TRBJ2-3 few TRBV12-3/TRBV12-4 CASSLSLGTDTQYF TGTGCCAGCAGTTTATCTCTCGGCACAGATACGCAGTATTTT
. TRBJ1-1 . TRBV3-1 CASSHQGLGTEAFF TGTGCCAGCAGCCACCAGGGCTTGGGCACTGAAGCTTTCTTT
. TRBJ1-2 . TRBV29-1 CSVAGLGGGYTF TGCAGCGTTGCAGGGCTCGGTGGAGGCTACACCTTC
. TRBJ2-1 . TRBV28 CASAAGRPYNEQFF TGTGCCAGCGCAGCTGGGAGGCCTTACAATGAGCAGTTCTTC
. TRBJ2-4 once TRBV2 CASSDKPKNIQYF TGTGCCAGCAGTGACAAACCCAAAAACATTCAGTACTTC
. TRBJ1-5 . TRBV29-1 CSVQAGILQPQHF TGCAGCGTTCAGGCAGGGATACTTCAGCCCCAGCATTTT
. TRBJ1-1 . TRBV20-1 CSAGGGMDTEAFF TGCAGTGCTGGGGGAGGGATGGACACTGAAGCTTTCTTT
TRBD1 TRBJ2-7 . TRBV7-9 CASSLDRASYEQYF TGTGCCAGCAGCCTCGACAGGGCCTCCTACGAGCAGTACTTC
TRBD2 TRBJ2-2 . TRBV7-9 CASSSQGGPNTGELFF TGTGCCAGCAGCTCCCAGGGAGGGCCCAACACCGGGGAGCTGTTTTTT
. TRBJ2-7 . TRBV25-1 CATARAGEQYF TGTGCCACCGCCCGGGCGGGCGAGCAGTACTTC
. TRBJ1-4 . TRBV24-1 CATARVFF TGTGCCACCGCCAGGGTGTTTTTT
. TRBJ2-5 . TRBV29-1 CSVRPDLGPGSQYF TGCAGCGTCCGTCCCGATCTCGGGCCAGGGTCCCAGTACTTC
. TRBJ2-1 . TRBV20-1 CSAGGLSYNEQFF TGCAGTGCCGGGGGACTTTCCTACAATGAGCAGTTCTTC
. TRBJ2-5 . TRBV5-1 CASSLGDAVWAETQYF TGCGCCAGCAGCTTGGGGGACGCGGTATGGGCAGAGACCCAGTACTTC
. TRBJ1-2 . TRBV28 CASSLAAPDYGYTF TGTGCCAGCAGTTTGGCCGCACCTGACTATGGCTACACCTTC
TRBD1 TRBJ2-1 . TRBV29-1 CSVRDSENSYNEQFF TGCAGCGTGAGGGACAGTGAGAACTCCTACAATGAGCAGTTCTTC
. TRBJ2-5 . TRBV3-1 CASRSGRKETQYF TGTGCCAGCAGGTCAGGGAGGAAAGAGACCCAGTACTTC
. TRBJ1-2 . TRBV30 CAWSGGGGYTF TGTGCCTGGTCAGGCGGAGGTGGCTACACCTTC
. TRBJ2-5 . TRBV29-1 CSVAEVGFETQYF TGCAGCGTCGCCGAGGTGGGATTTGAGACCCAGTACTTC
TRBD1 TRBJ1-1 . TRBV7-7 CASSLVWQGQGNTEAFF TGTGCTAGCAGCTTAGTCTGGCAGGGACAGGGTAACACTGAAGCTTTCTTT
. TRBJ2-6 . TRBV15 CATSRDSGASGDGNANVLTF TGTGCCACCAGCAGAGATTCGGGGGCAAGTGGGGACGGTAACGCCAACGTCCTGACTTTC
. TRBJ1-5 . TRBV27 CASSFQANQPQHF TGTGCCAGCAGTTTCCAGGCCAATCAGCCCCAGCATTTT
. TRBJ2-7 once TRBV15 CATSNTYEQYF TGTGCCACCAGCAACACATACGAGCAGTACTTC
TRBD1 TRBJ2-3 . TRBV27 CASSLSQGAGDTQYF TGTGCCAGCAGTTTATCTCAGGGGGCTGGGGATACGCAGTATTTT